The clone carrying this TCR beta chain has more than one count but fewer than ten. These data belong to a study of blood T cell repertoires in COVID-19. About the research overall: From the United States, Italy and Spain came samples of acute and convalescent COVID-19. PBMCs, B-cell-depleted T cells, or T cells were the source of the cDNA or gDNA that made up the material.

Germline CDR1 and CDR2: SQVTM and ANQGSEA. Trimming took off 8 bases at V and 2 bases at J, with 12 bases between the two ends. CDR3 length: 12 residues. In the authors' methods: Scientists estimated how many nucleated cells there were by amplifying reference gene primers. Profiling relied on immunoSEQ multiplex PCR, and the TCRdb table lists in-frame clones only, not all of them. V and J calls and clone size are copied from that table; D and trimming were computed from the DNA. The sample shows 90,000 to 140,000 clones, more than 80% of them seen only once. The rearrangement joins TRBV29-1 to TRBJ2-5; TRBD2 might be the D (6 bases). Sequencing was done on a sample of peripheral blood. The receptor was derived from a woman aged 70 to 79 with acute or convalescent COVID-19. The CDR3 here is CSSFGGQETQYF. In DNA, the CDR3 is TGCAGCTCTTTCGGGGGTCAAGAGACCCAGTACTTC.